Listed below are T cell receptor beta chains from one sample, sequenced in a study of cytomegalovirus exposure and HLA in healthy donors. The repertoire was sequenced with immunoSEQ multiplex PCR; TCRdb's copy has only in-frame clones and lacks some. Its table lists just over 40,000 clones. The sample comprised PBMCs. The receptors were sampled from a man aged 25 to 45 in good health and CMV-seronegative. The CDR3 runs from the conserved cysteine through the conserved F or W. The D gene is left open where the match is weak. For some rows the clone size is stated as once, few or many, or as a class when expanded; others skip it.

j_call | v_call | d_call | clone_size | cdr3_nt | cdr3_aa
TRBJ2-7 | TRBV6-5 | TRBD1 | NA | TGTGCCAGCAGTTACTCCCGGGACAGCACCTACGAGCAGTACTTC | CASSYSRDSTYEQYF
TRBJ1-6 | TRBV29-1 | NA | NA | TGCAGCGTTGTCGTAGAACTCAATTCACCCCTCCACTTT | CSVVVELNSPLHF
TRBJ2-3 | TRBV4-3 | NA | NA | TGCGCCAGCAGCCAATCGCGCGTGACAGATACGCAGTATTTT | CASSQSRVTDTQYF
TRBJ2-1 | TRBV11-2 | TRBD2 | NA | TGTGCCAGCATCTTCGCCGGGACTAGCGGGGTGGGTGAGCAGTTCTTC | CASIFAGTSGVGEQFF
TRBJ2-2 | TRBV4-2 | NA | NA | TGTGCCAGCAGCCAAGAATTGGTCGGCGGGGAGCTGTTTTTT | CASSQELVGGELFF
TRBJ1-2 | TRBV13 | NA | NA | TGTGCCAGCAGCTTAAAGGGAGTACCCTACTATGGCTACACCTTC | CASSLKGVPYYGYTF
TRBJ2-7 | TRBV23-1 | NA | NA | TGCGCCAGCAGTCCAAAACAGGGTGACTACGAGCAGTACTTC | CASSPKQGDYEQYF
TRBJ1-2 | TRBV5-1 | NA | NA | TGCGCCAGCAGCCTGGGAGGCGTCTATGGCTACACCTTC | CASSLGGVYGYTF
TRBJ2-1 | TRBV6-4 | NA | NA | TGTGCCAGCAGTGACCAGGGGCACAATGAGCAGTTCTTC | CASSDQGHNEQFF
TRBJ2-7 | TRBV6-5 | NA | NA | TGTGCCAGCAGCCCAGTAAGAGGCAATGCCTACGAGCAGTACTTC | CASSPVRGNAYEQYF
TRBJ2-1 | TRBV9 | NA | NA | TGTGCCAGCAGCGTAGACCTCTCGCAGTCCTTTGGGCAGTTCTTC | CASSVDLSQSFGQFF
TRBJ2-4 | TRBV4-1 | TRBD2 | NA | TGCGCCAGCAGCCAAGATTCCGGGACTAGCGGGGTAAAAAACATTCAGTACTTC | CASSQDSGTSGVKNIQYF
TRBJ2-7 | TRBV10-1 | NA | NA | TGCGCCAGCAGTGAGCGGGGGGCGCAGCCCGACGAGCAGTACTTC | CASSERGAQPDEQYF
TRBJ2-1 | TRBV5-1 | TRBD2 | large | TGCGCCAGCAGCGTCGGACTAGCGGGAGGGATCTACAATGAGCAGTTCTTC | CASSVGLAGGIYNEQFF
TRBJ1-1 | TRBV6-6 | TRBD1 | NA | TGTGCCAGCCATACTCCGGGGACAGGGGGTTTGACTGAAGCTTTCTTT | CASHTPGTGGLTEAFF
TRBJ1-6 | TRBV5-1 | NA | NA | TGCGCCAGCAGCTTAAACCACCGGTTGTCGAATTCACCCCTCCACTTT | CASSLNHRLSNSPLHF
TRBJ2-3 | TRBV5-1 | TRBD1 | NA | TGCGCCAGCAGCTGGGAGACAGGGGCGGATACGCAGTATTTT | CASSWETGADTQYF